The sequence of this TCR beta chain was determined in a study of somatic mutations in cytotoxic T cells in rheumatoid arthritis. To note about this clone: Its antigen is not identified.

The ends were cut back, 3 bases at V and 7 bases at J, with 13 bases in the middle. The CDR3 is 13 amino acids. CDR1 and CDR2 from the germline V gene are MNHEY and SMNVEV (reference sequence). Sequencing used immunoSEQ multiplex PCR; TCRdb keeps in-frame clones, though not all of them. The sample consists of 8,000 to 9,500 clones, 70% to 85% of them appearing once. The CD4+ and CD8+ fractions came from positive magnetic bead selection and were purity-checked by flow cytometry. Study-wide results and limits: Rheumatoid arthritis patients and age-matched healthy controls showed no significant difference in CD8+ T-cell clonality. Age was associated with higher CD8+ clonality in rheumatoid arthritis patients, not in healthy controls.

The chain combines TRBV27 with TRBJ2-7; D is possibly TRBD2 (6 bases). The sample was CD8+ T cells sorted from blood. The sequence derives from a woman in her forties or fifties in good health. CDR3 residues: CASSFGREMEQYF. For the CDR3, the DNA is TGTGCCAGCAGTTTTGGTCGGGAGATGGAGCAGTACTTC.